These 27 T cell receptor beta chains were all obtained from the same sample, sequenced in a study of blood T cell repertoires in COVID-19. TCRdb's table, derived via immunoSEQ multiplex PCR, lists solely in-frame clones and lacks some. The sample carries roughly 270,000 clones, around 90% recorded once. Sequencing was performed on peripheral blood. These receptors all come from a man aged 18 to 30 with active or convalescent COVID-19.

The chain couples TRBV18 to TRBJ1-4; a possible D gene is TRBD1 (6 bases). The ends were cut back, 5 bases at V and 4 bases at J, with 14 bases in the middle. The CDR3 sequence is 15 residues long. Germline CDR1 KGHSH, CDR2 LQKENI. Written as DNA, the CDR3 is TGTGCCAGCTCAGACCTACAGGGCCATAATGAAAAACTGTTTTTT. This sequence encodes CASSDLQGHNEKLFF.

The genes are TRBV6-5 and TRBJ1-4; TRBD1 is a possible D gene (5 bases). V was trimmed by 6 bases and J by 5 bases, leaving 16 bases between them. The CDR3 covers 15 residues. The germline V gene encodes CDR1 MNHEY and CDR2 SVGAGI. CDR3 residues: CASRPEQGWNEKLFF. Here the CDR3 DNA reads TGTGCCAGCAGGCCTGAGCAGGGCTGGAATGAAAAACTGTTTTTT.

The V and J genes are TRBV7-6 and TRBJ1-4; TRBD1 aligns across 10 bases. J was trimmed by 8 bases and V by 6 bases; bases with no gene match: 6. Germline values: CDR1 SGHVS, CDR2 FNYEAQ. This CDR3 contains 14 residues. The CDR3 region has the DNA TGTGCCAGCAGTGCGGGGACAGGGGCCGAAAAACTGTTTTTT. This codes for CASSAGTGAEKLFF.

The chain uses TRBV9 and TRBJ1-1, with D hard to call. V lost 3 bases to trimming and J lost 5 bases, with 14 bases between them. The CDR3 covers 14 residues. Germline values: CDR1 SGDLS, CDR2 YYNGEE. CDR3 in amino acids: CASSGLIAGTEAFF. The CDR3 DNA reads TGTGCCAGCAGCGGCTTGATCGCGGGTACTGAAGCTTTCTTT.

J is TRBJ2-5 and V is TRBV5-1, with 9 bases identical to TRBD2. The CDR3 runs 15 residues. J lost 5 bases, V lost 4 bases, and 9 bases had no gene match. Germline-derived CDR1 and CDR2 are SGHRS and YFSETQ. CDR3: CASSLTLAGVETQYF. DNA for the CDR3: TGCGCCAGCAGCCTAACCTTAGCGGGGGTTGAGACCCAGTACTTC.

The chain recombines TRBV13 with TRBJ2-3; 10 nucleotides align to TRBD2. The CDR3 totals 14 residues. J was trimmed by 3 bases and V by 11 bases; bases with no gene match: 8. CDR1 PRHDT and CDR2 FYEKMQ come from the germline V gene (reference sequence). DNA of the CDR3: TGTGCCGTACGAAGCGGGGGGGAAACAGATACGCAGTATTTT. This codes for CAVRSGGETDTQYF.

The chain couples TRBV20-1 to TRBJ1-3, with 7 nucleotides matching TRBD1. CDR3 length: 15 residues. J was trimmed by 1 base and V by 3 bases; bases with no gene match: 6. Germline assignment: CDR1 DFQATT and CDR2 SNEGSKA (reference sequence). The CDR3 bases are TGCAGTGCTAGTTCGGCACAGGGGTCTGGAAACACCATATATTTT. Protein: CSASSAQGSGNTIYF.

The chain joins TRBV19 to TRBJ2-1; D is possibly TRBD1 (6 bases). Germline CDR1 LNHDA, CDR2 SQIVND (reference sequence). The CDR3 is 15 residues long. Deletions cut 3 bases from V and 7 bases from J, with 16 bases between. The CDR3 DNA reads TGTGCCAGTAGTATCAGGGACATCTCGAGAAATGAGCAGTTCTTC. This translates into CASSIRDISRNEQFF.

This clone was seen more than once but under ten times. This chain links TRBV4-1 with TRBJ1-5, with 10 bases aligning to TRBD1. In germline, CDR1 is MGHRA, CDR2 YSYEKL. This CDR3 is 15 amino acids long. V shed 4 bases, J shed 3 bases, and the junction held 3 bases outside the gene matches. In DNA, the CDR3 is TGCGCCAGCAGCCCTGGGACAGGGGCCAATCAGCCCCAGCATTTT. Translating it yields CASSPGTGANQPQHF.

The rearrangement links TRBV18 to TRBJ1-6; no clear D gene. Trimming stripped 2 bases from V and 8 bases from J, with 19 bases between. The CDR3 has 17 residues. Germline V gives CDR1 KGHSH, CDR2 LQKENI. CDR3 nucleotide sequence: TGTGCCAGCTCACCAGGTACAGCCTCAGTTGTCCATTCACCCCTCCACTTT. Translation: CASSPGTASVVHSPLHF.

The chain carries TRBV18 and TRBJ2-7; D perhaps matches TRBD1 (6 bases). Per the germline V gene, CDR1 is KGHSH and CDR2 is LQKENI. The V end was cut by 5 bases, the J end by 3 bases, with 17 bases between. This CDR3 spans 15 amino acids. CDR3 sequence: CASSANRDINYEQYF. The CDR3 DNA reads as TGTGCCAGCTCAGCGAACCGGGACATAAACTACGAGCAGTACTTC.

The chain employs TRBV3-1 (or the pseudogene TRBV3-2) and TRBJ2-7; D is uncertain. The germline CDR1 and CDR2 sequences are LGHDT and YNNKEL (reference sequence). The CDR3 is made up of 12 amino acids. The V end lost 3 bases, the J end lost 0 bases, and 3 bases lay between the germline ends. This CDR3 reads CASSQSSYEQYF. DNA of the CDR3: TGTGCCAGCAGCCAGAGCTCCTACGAGCAGTACTTC.

In this sample, this clone turned up once. The CDR3: CASSHRDRQNTEAFF. As DNA, the CDR3 is TGTGCCAGCAGCCACCGGGACAGACAGAACACTGAAGCTTTCTTT. This chain connects TRBV3-1 (or the pseudogene TRBV3-2) to TRBJ1-1, with 7 bases identical to TRBD1. The germline V gene has CDR1 LGHDT and CDR2 YNNKEL (reference sequence). The CDR3 sequence is 15 residues long. Trimming took 3 bases from V and 1 from J; bases not matched to a gene: 5.

Many counts were recorded for this clone. The chain links TRBV6-4 to TRBJ2-3, with 11 nucleotides matching TRBD1. Germline-derived CDR1 and CDR2 are MRHNA and SNTAGT. V shed 3 bases, J shed 4 bases, and the junction held 0 bases outside the gene matches. This CDR3 has 14 amino acids. Here the CDR3 DNA reads TGTGCCAGCAGTGAGGGACAGGGGGCAGATACGCAGTATTTT. Translating gives CASSEGQGADTQYF.

The J gene is TRBJ2-2, the V gene TRBV7-8; no definite D call. V was pared by 2 bases and J by 1 base, with 8 bases between. Germline lookup yields CDR1 SGHVS and CDR2 FQNEAQ. The CDR3 spans 15 residues. The CDR3 loop is CASSLSALNTGELFF. The DNA for the CDR3 is TGTGCCAGCAGCTTATCAGCGCTGAACACCGGGGAGCTGTTTTTT.

The rearrangement uses TRBV15 and TRBJ1-4, with D maybe TRBD1 (5 bases). This CDR3 spans 15 amino acids. The V gene lost 0 bases and the J gene lost 5 bases, with 10 bases spanning the gap. CDR1 is LNHNV and CDR2 is YYDKDF in the germline V gene (reference sequence). This chain's CDR3 is CATSRDREENEKLFF. The CDR3 bases are TGTGCCACCAGCAGAGACAGGGAGGAGAATGAAAAACTGTTTTTT.

The chain is built from TRBV16 and TRBJ2-7; 8 nucleotides line up with TRBD2. The germline CDR1 and CDR2 sequences are KGHSY and FQNENV. CDR3 length: 15 amino acids. Losses at the gene ends were 4 bases for V and 5 bases for J; bases not matched to a gene: 10. The chain's CDR3 is CASSPGGQGIHEQYF. DNA of the CDR3: TGTGCCAGCAGCCCGGGGGGGCAGGGAATTCACGAGCAGTACTTC.

The rearrangement links TRBV7-8 to TRBJ1-2; a possible D gene is TRBD1 (6 bases). In germline, CDR1 is SGHVS, CDR2 FQNEAQ. The CDR3 contains 14 residues. V was pared by 1 base and J by 2 bases, with 8 bases between. CDR3 residues: CASSLGQENYGYTF. The CDR3 DNA reads TGTGCCAGCAGCTTAGGACAGGAGAACTATGGCTACACCTTC.

V usage is TRBV19 and J usage is TRBJ1-5; 10 positions agree with TRBD1. V lost 7 bases and J lost 7; bases outside the gene matches: 7. CDR1 and CDR2 from the germline V gene are LNHDA and SQIVND (reference sequence). The CDR3 contains 14 residues. The CDR3 nucleotides are TGTGCCAGTAACCGGGACAGGGGCGGACAGCCCCAGCATTTT. This encodes CASNRDRGGQPQHF.

The chain combines TRBV5-4 with TRBJ1-3, with 7 bases that match TRBD1. This CDR3 is built from 15 residues. With V trimmed by 4 bases and J by 4 bases, 8 bases remained unmatched. The germline gives CDR1 SGHNT, CDR2 YYREEE (reference sequence). CDR3 in amino acids: CASSRDRVAGNTIYF. The DNA of the CDR3 is TGTGCCAGCAGCCGTGACAGGGTAGCCGGAAACACCATATATTTT.

The rearrangement uses TRBV4-3 and TRBJ2-7, with 8 bases aligning to TRBD1. Trimming at V came to 0 bases and at J to 5 bases, leaving 6 bases not matched to a gene. The V gene's germline CDR1 is LGHNA and CDR2 YSLEER. This CDR3 is 15 amino acids long. The DNA for the CDR3 is TGCGCCAGCAGCCAAGAGCACAGGGGGATTCACGAGCAGTACTTC. Residues: CASSQEHRGIHEQYF.

This clone was seen once. The rearrangement joins TRBV13 to TRBJ2-5, with 7 bases lining up with TRBD1. This CDR3 has 16 residues. Germline CDR1 PRHDT, CDR2 FYEKMQ (reference sequence). J was trimmed by 4 bases and V by 1 base; bases with no gene match: 9. For the CDR3, the DNA is TGTGCCAGCAGCTTAGTAGGACAGGAGGTGAGAGAGACCCAGTACTTC. Its translation: CASSLVGQEVRETQYF.

This rearrangement joins TRBV5-1 to TRBJ1-1, with 8 bases fitting TRBD1. From germline, CDR1 is SGHRS and CDR2 YFSETQ. V lost 5 bases and J lost 3; bases outside the gene matches: 6. The CDR3 is made up of 14 amino acids. In DNA form, the CDR3 reads TGCGCCAGCAGGCTGACAGGGGAGGACACTGAAGCTTTCTTT. As protein: CASRLTGEDTEAFF.

This clone was observed a single time. This chain links TRBV10-1 with TRBJ2-6; a weak D match, TRBD1 (6 bases). CDR1 is WNHNN and CDR2 is SYGVQD in the germline V gene (reference sequence). V gave up 5 bases and J gave up 0 bases, with 17 bases separating them. CDR3 length: 18 residues. The CDR3: CASSPQRVDSSGANVLTF. The CDR3 nucleotides read TGCGCCAGCAGTCCTCAACGCGTGGACAGCTCTGGGGCCAACGTCCTGACTTTC.

The rearrangement links TRBV27 to TRBJ1-2, with D uncertain. Deletions cut 6 bases from V and 4 bases from J, with 24 bases between. Germline-derived CDR1 and CDR2 are MNHEY and SMNVEV (reference sequence). CDR3 length: 17 amino acids. CDR3 nucleotide sequence: TGTGCCAGCAGCTCCCGAGCGACCGATCTCAACCTCTATGGCTACACCTTC. Amino acids: CASSSRATDLNLYGYTF.

This rearrangement joins TRBV7-9 to TRBJ1-3; possibly TRBD1 for D (6 bases). The V and J ends lost 1 base and 2 bases respectively, with 6 bases between them. Per germline, CDR1 SEHNR and CDR2 FQNEAQ (reference sequence). The CDR3 is 14 amino acids. The CDR3 loop is CASSLGQAGNTIYF. CDR3 coding DNA: TGTGCCAGCAGCTTAGGACAGGCTGGAAACACCATATATTTT.

V gene TRBV2 combines with J gene TRBJ1-1, with 7 nucleotides matching TRBD1. There are 13 residues in the CDR3. J gave up 0 bases and V 7 bases, and 2 bases lay outside the gene matches. Germline assignment: CDR1 SNHLY and CDR2 FYNNEI. The CDR3 reads CASKGGMNTEAFF. In DNA form, the CDR3 reads TGTGCCAGCAAAGGGGGCATGAACACTGAAGCTTTCTTT. Together with reference TRBV2 and TRBJ1-1, the CDR3 gives the full variable domain: EPEVTQTPSHQVTQMGQEVILRCVPISNHLYFYWYRQILGQKVEFLVSFYNNEISEKSEIFDDQFSVERPDGSNFTLKIRSTKLEDSAMYFCASKGGMNTEAFFGQGTRLTVV.